A single sample gave rise to the 20 T cell receptor beta chains below, sequenced in a study of T-cell memory formation after mild COVID-19. Each CDR3 protein gets one entry after TCRdb re-called the 5' RACE reads with MiXCR. The sample includes around 200,000 distinct CDR3 sequences, over 9.5% of them seen just once. Sequences were obtained from PBMCs or a T cell subset sorted from them (not recorded which). All receptors come from a man between 18 and 35 years old who had mild COVID-19 (a few samples of this study predate the infection). Cell type and time point are not known.

Concerning this clonotype: This clone may be a read error of a much larger clone one base away. This chain joins TRBV12-3 or TRBV12-4 and TRBJ2-2; D is perhaps TRBD1 (6 bases). The CDR3 totals 16 residues. V lost 8 bases and J lost 2, with 18 bases in between. CDR3 in amino acids: CASGAPGHRNTGELFF. The CDR3 nucleotides read TGTGCCAGCGGCGCTCCGGGACACAGAAACACCGGGGAGCTGTTTTTT.

J is TRBJ1-6 and V is TRBV6-5; the match to TRBD1 covers 7 bases. The V and J ends lost 0 bases and 12 bases, in that order; junction bases with no gene match: 2. CDR3 length: 13 residues. CDR1 is MNHEY, CDR2 SVGAGI, per germline. The CDR3 spells CASSYSQGEPLHF. CDR3 bases: TGTGCCAGCAGTTACTCGCAGGGGGAACCCCTCCACTTT.

The V call is TRBV6-2 or TRBV6-3, the J call TRBJ1-5; the D is unclear. The CDR3 has 12 residues. Germline values: CDR1 MNHEY, CDR2 SVGEGT. The V and J ends lost 5 bases and 6 bases respectively, with 8 bases between them. CDR3 protein: CASSEAGQPQHF. CDR3 DNA sequence: TGTGCCAGCAGTGAAGCGGGTCAGCCCCAGCATTTT.

The V gene is TRBV6-5, the J gene TRBJ1-1, with D perhaps TRBD1 (6 bases). The CDR3 has 14 amino acids. The germline V and J ends were trimmed by 6 bases and 1 base, with 12 bases remaining between them. Germline lookup yields CDR1 MNHEY and CDR2 SVGAGI. CDR3 protein: CASSRQEGNTEAFF. For the CDR3, the DNA is TGTGCCAGCAGCCGACAGGAGGGGAACACTGAAGCTTTCTTT.

This rearrangement joins TRBV3-1 to TRBJ2-7; 7 positions match TRBD2. The trim removed 8 bases at V and 3 bases at J, leaving 7 bases unmatched. The CDR3 length is 13 residues. From germline, CDR1 is LGHDT and CDR2 YNNKEL (reference sequence). In nucleotides, the CDR3 is TGTGCCAGCGGGAGGGCTCCGGTCTACGAGCAGTACTTC. Translated, it gives CASGRAPVYEQYF.

This clonotype was seen a handful of times. The chain carries TRBV10-2 and TRBJ2-2; 8 bases fit TRBD2. CDR3 length: 13 residues. V was clipped by 11 bases and J by 3 bases; unmatched bases: 5. CDR1 and CDR2 from the germline V gene are WSHSY and SAAADI. Here the CDR3 reads CAASAGDTGELFF. CDR3 nucleotide sequence: TGCGCCGCGTCAGCGGGGGACACCGGGGAGCTGTTTTTT.

The chain joins TRBV4-3 to TRBJ1-6; 7 bases fit TRBD1. CDR3 length: 14 amino acids. From germline, CDR1 is LGHNA and CDR2 YSLEER. V lost 4 bases, J lost 8 bases, and 5 bases stayed unmatched. DNA of the CDR3: TGCGCCAGCAGCCGAGGGCAGGGGGATTCACCCCTCCACTTT. It is translated as CASSRGQGDSPLHF.

The chain carries TRBV6-2 or TRBV6-3 and TRBJ2-2, with a possible D match to TRBD2 (6 bases). Germline CDR1 and CDR2: MNHEY and SVGEGT. The CDR3 covers 17 residues. The V end was cut by 5 bases, the J end by 3 bases, with 19 bases between. As DNA, the CDR3 is TGTGCCAGCAGTCACCGAGGGACTCGAACCCACACCGGGGAGCTGTTTTTT. It yields the protein CASSHRGTRTHTGELFF.

This clonotype appeared a few times. The chain employs TRBV20-1 and TRBJ2-6; D gene uncertain. The ends were cut back, 5 bases at V and 1 base at J, with 9 bases in the middle. This CDR3 has 14 amino acids. CDR1 and CDR2 (germline): DFQATT, SNEGSKA (reference sequence). DNA for the CDR3: TGCAGTGCTTTACGTGGGTCTGGGGCCAACGTCCTGACTTTC. Residues: CSALRGSGANVLTF.

The V call is TRBV15, the J call TRBJ1-2; 11 nucleotides agree with TRBD1. The CDR3 sequence is 14 residues long. Trimming removed 8 bases from V and 8 bases from J; junction bases left unmatched: 10. Germline-derived CDR1 and CDR2 are LNHNV and YYDKDF (reference sequence). As DNA, the CDR3 is TGTGCCACCGCGAAAGGACAGGGGGCGTTCGGCTACACCTTC. Translating it yields CATAKGQGAFGYTF.

A few counts support this clonotype. This chain links TRBV7-2 with TRBJ1-2, with TRBD1 as a possible D gene (5 bases). The V end lost 5 bases, the J end lost 4 bases, and 17 bases lay between the germline ends. This CDR3 comprises 15 residues. CDR1 SGHTA and CDR2 FQGNSA come from the germline V gene. The CDR3 nucleotides are TGTGCCAGCAGCCACGTCCTATGGGGCGGCTATGGCTACACCTTC. Protein: CASSHVLWGGYGYTF.

This chain links TRBV7-2 with TRBJ1-2; perhaps TRBD1 as D (5 bases). CDR1 and CDR2 (germline): SGHTA, FQGNSA. This CDR3 comprises 15 residues. Trimming pared 6 bases from V and 2 bases from J, leaving 16 bases between. Here the CDR3 reads CASSRNMGENYGYTF. The CDR3 DNA sequence: TGTGCCAGCAGTAGGAACATGGGGGAGAACTATGGCTACACCTTC.

The J gene is TRBJ1-4, the V gene TRBV12-3 or TRBV12-4; 9 nucleotides align to TRBD1. V gave up 6 bases and J gave up 8 bases; unmatched junction bases: 4. The CDR3 totals 13 residues. CDR3 in DNA: TGTGCCAGCAGGGGACAGGGCAGGGAAAAACTGTTTTTT. Protein sequence: CASRGQGREKLFF.

This clonotype came up a few times. The chain carries TRBV28 and TRBJ1-1, with 7 positions matching TRBD1. CDR1 is MDHEN, CDR2 SYDVKM, per germline. V gave up 4 bases and J gave up 2 bases; unmatched junction bases: 7. The CDR3 runs to 15 residues. CDR3 amino acids: CASSSGGHFNTEAFF. Here the CDR3 DNA reads TGTGCCAGCAGTTCAGGGGGGCATTTTAACACTGAAGCTTTCTTT.

The table lists this clonotype with many counts. The rearrangement uses TRBV12-3 or TRBV12-4 and TRBJ2-3, with no clear D. The CDR3 is 14 amino acids. The V end was cut by 1 base, the J end by 8 bases, with 13 bases between. CDR3 in amino acids: CASSLEGQLGTQYF. CDR3 DNA: TGTGCCAGCAGTTTAGAAGGGCAACTGGGTACGCAGTATTTT.

The CDR3 sequence is CASSPGTGAYEQYV. The CDR3 DNA reads TGTGCCAGCTCACCAGGGACAGGCGCCTACGAGCAGTACGTC. This rearrangement joins TRBV18 to TRBJ2-7, with 8 bases aligning to TRBD1. This CDR3 is 14 amino acids long. Germline trimming cut 2 bases from V and 2 bases from J; bases unmatched to any gene: 2. The germline gives CDR1 KGHSH, CDR2 LQKENI.

The rearrangement uses TRBV9 and TRBJ2-1; possible D gene TRBD2, 6 bases. Trimming stripped 3 bases from V and 4 bases from J, with 14 bases between. Germline CDR1 SGDLS, CDR2 YYNGEE. The CDR3 spans 15 residues. CDR3 bases: TGTGCCAGCAGCGAGGGGACTCCGTTATACAATGAGCAGTTCTTC. Its protein is CASSEGTPLYNEQFF.

V is TRBV3-1 and J is TRBJ1-6; the D is unclear. The CDR3 runs 14 residues. The germline V gene has CDR1 LGHDT and CDR2 YNNKEL (reference sequence). The germline V and J ends were trimmed by 1 base and 2 bases, with 3 bases remaining between them. The CDR3 region is CASSQVPYNSPLHF. The CDR3 DNA reads TGTGCCAGCAGCCAAGTCCCCTATAATTCACCCCTCCACTTT.

This clonotype was counted at least ten times. The chain employs TRBV15 and TRBJ2-1; D might be TRBD1 (6 bases). Germline CDR1 and CDR2: LNHNV and YYDKDF (reference sequence). Trimming removed 1 base at V and 7 bases at J, with 8 bases between. This CDR3 has 13 residues. In DNA form, the CDR3 reads TGTGCCACCAGCAGAGTCCAGGGGAATGAGCAGTTCTTC. This encodes CATSRVQGNEQFF.

This clonotype was seen a few times. This rearrangement joins TRBV4-3 to TRBJ2-5; the D gene is possibly TRBD2 (6 bases). Germline-derived CDR1 and CDR2 are LGHNA and YSLEER. The V end was cut by 1 base, the J end by 5 bases, with 14 bases between. This CDR3 has 15 amino acids. The CDR3 sequence: CASSQVLEGRETQYF. CDR3 DNA sequence: TGCGCCAGCAGCCAAGTTTTAGAGGGGAGGGAGACCCAGTACTTC.